The 18 T cell receptor beta chains below come from one sample, sequenced in a study of CD8+ T cells in alopecia areata. Noted treatment: oral pan-JAK inhibitor, 5-10 mg twice daily. Following extraction, RNA underwent reverse transcription to cDNA, which served as the sequencing template. Clones were read by immunoSEQ multiplex PCR, and TCRdb kept only the in-frame ones, dropping some. The top ten clones hold roughly 15% of a sample with about 140,000 clones, 45% to 60% of them seen once. The material sequenced was CD8+ T cells sorted from blood, taken at week 4, from a patient treated with tofacitinib. The source of these receptors is a human donor with alopecia areata.

J is TRBJ1-6 and V is TRBV4-3; TRBD1 might be the D (6 bases). The CDR3 is made up of 18 amino acids. V was cut by 0 bases and J by 6 bases, with 18 bases left in between. The V gene's germline CDR1 is LGHNA and CDR2 YSLEER. CDR3 amino acids: CASSQETGSFEGNSPLHF. The DNA for the CDR3 is TGCGCCAGCAGCCAAGAAACAGGGTCTTTCGAGGGTAATTCACCCCTCCACTTT.

The gene calls are TRBV27 and TRBJ2-3; 10 positions match TRBD1. This CDR3 spans 18 amino acids. The germline gives CDR1 MNHEY, CDR2 SMNVEV (reference sequence). Germline trimming cut 2 bases from V and 3 bases from J; bases unmatched to any gene: 11. The CDR3: CASSLLHSDRGRTDTQYF. The CDR3 DNA reads as TGTGCCAGCAGTTTACTACATAGCGACAGGGGGCGGACAGATACGCAGTATTTT.

This clone came up once. J is TRBJ2-7 and V is TRBV19, with 7 bases that match TRBD1. CDR3 size: 13 residues. V gave up 5 bases and J gave up 1 base; unmatched junction bases: 2. Germline loops: CDR1 LNHDA, CDR2 SQIVND (reference sequence). DNA for the CDR3: TGTGCCAGTAGTGAGACAGGGTCCTACGAGCAGTACTTC. Translating it yields CASSETGSYEQYF.

The chain links TRBV4-2 to TRBJ1-1, with no clear D. Deletions cut 5 bases from V and 1 base from J, with 8 bases between. There are 13 residues in the CDR3. From germline, CDR1 is LGHNA and CDR2 YNFKEQ. In nucleotides, the CDR3 is TGTGCCAGCAGCGCCCCGGAGAACACTGAAGCTTTCTTT. Its protein product is CASSAPENTEAFF.

This chain connects TRBV6-1 to TRBJ1-6, with D perhaps matching TRBD1 (6 bases). Trimming removed 3 bases from V and 2 bases from J, with 8 bases in between. Germline V gives CDR1 MNHNS, CDR2 SASEGT. The CDR3 loop spans 15 amino acids. This CDR3 is CASSDQGPYNSPLHF. DNA for the CDR3: TGTGCCAGCAGTGACCAGGGGCCCTATAATTCACCCCTCCACTTT.

The chain joins TRBV9 to TRBJ1-1, with D uncertain. CDR1 and CDR2 (germline): SGDLS, YYNGEE. The CDR3 runs 12 residues. Trimming cost V 4 bases and J 6 bases, with 10 bases left between them. This CDR3 reads CASSPYGPEAFF. CDR3 in DNA: TGTGCCAGCAGCCCCTACGGGCCTGAAGCTTTCTTT. Drawing the rest from reference TRBV9 and TRBJ1-1, the complete variable domain is DSGVTQTPKHLITATGQRVTLRCSPRSGDLSVYWYQQSLDQGLQFLIQYYNGEERAKGNILERFSAQQFPDLHSELNLSSLELGDSALYFCASSPYGPEAFFGQGTRLTVV.

The gene calls are TRBV7-9 and TRBJ2-7; 7 bases line up with TRBD2. V was clipped by 4 bases and J by 4 bases; unmatched bases: 13. The CDR3 sequence is 16 residues long. Germline V gives CDR1 SEHNR, CDR2 FQNEAQ (reference sequence). This chain's CDR3 is CASSSPAGRDPYEQYF. The CDR3 DNA is TGTGCCAGCAGCTCCCCAGCGGGGAGAGATCCATACGAGCAGTACTTC.

This chain connects TRBV27 to TRBJ1-1; D unclear. CDR3 size: 15 residues. Trimming pared 6 bases from V and 7 bases from J, leaving 21 bases between. Germline V gene lookup returns CDR1 MNHEY and CDR2 SMNVEV (reference sequence). CDR3 coding DNA: TGTGCCAGCAGCTCCCTGGCAGACCGAACAAGTGAAGCTTTCTTT. This codes for CASSSLADRTSEAFF.

The J gene is TRBJ2-7, the V gene TRBV20-1; D not certain. Trimming took off 5 bases at V and 7 bases at J, with 12 bases between the two ends. This CDR3 is 11 amino acids long. Germline loops: CDR1 DFQATT, CDR2 SNEGSKA (reference sequence). The CDR3 sequence is CSALQENEQYF. The CDR3, as DNA: TGCAGTGCTTTGCAGGAGAATGAGCAGTACTTC.

The V gene is TRBV18, the J gene TRBJ2-5; D call uncertain. The ends were cut back, 0 bases at V and 0 bases at J, with 5 bases in the middle. Germline V gives CDR1 KGHSH, CDR2 LQKENI. CDR3 size: 14 residues. The CDR3 region is CASSPPGHQETQYF. CDR3 DNA sequence: TGTGCCAGCTCACCACCTGGACACCAAGAGACCCAGTACTTC. The variable domain in full, completed from reference TRBV18 and TRBJ2-5, reads NAGVMQNPRHLVRRRGQEARLRCSPMKGHSHVYWYRQLPEEGLKFMVYLQKENIIDESGMPKERFSAEFPKEGPSILRIQQVVRGDSAAYFCASSPPGHQETQYFGPGTRLLVL.

The CDR3 DNA follows: TGCGCCAGCAGCTGGGACGGTGGAGGCTACACCTTC. This sequence encodes CASSWDGGGYTF. V is TRBV5-1 and J is TRBJ1-2; a weak D match, TRBD1 (5 bases). Per germline, CDR1 SGHRS and CDR2 YFSETQ. The CDR3 extends over 12 amino acids. The V gene lost 3 bases and the J gene lost 8 bases, with 11 bases spanning the gap.

The DNA of the CDR3 is TGTGCCAGCAGCTTAACCAGGGGAATGGTAGGCTACACCTTC. Protein sequence: CASSLTRGMVGYTF. The gene calls are TRBV7-8 and TRBJ1-2; the D gene is possibly TRBD1 (6 bases). Germline lookup yields CDR1 SGHVS and CDR2 FQNEAQ. With 2 bases removed from V and 8 bases from J, the gap between germline ends came to 15 bases. There are 14 residues in the CDR3.

This sequence joins TRBV30 and TRBJ2-5, with TRBD1 matching 10 bases. Germline assignment: CDR1 GTSNPN and CDR2 SVGIG (reference sequence). The trim removed 1 base at V and 4 bases at J, leaving 9 bases unmatched. CDR3 size: 16 residues. CDR3 sequence reads: CAWSGPGQGGGETQYF. CDR3 DNA: TGTGCCTGGAGTGGACCCGGACAGGGGGGAGGAGAGACCCAGTACTTC.

This clone occurred a few times. The V call is TRBV29-1, the J call TRBJ1-2, with TRBD1 as a possible D gene (5 bases). This CDR3 is built from 16 residues. V was trimmed by 0 bases and J by 7 bases, leaving 21 bases between them. CDR1 and CDR2 (germline): SQVTM, ANQGSEA. The CDR3 protein is CSVEEPSPGTGVGYTF. The CDR3 DNA sequence: TGCAGCGTTGAAGAACCATCGCCAGGGACGGGGGTTGGCTACACCTTC.

This clone was observed a handful of times. The rearrangement uses TRBV4-3 and TRBJ2-5; D is possibly TRBD1 (6 bases). Trimming took off 0 bases at V and 7 bases at J, with 15 bases between the two ends. Germline assignment: CDR1 LGHNA and CDR2 YSLEER. The CDR3 extends over 15 amino acids. The DNA for the CDR3 is TGCGCCAGCAGCCAAGATACACAGGGAAGGGGGACCCAGTACTTC. This sequence encodes CASSQDTQGRGTQYF.

This clone was seen a handful of times. This chain joins TRBV13 and TRBJ1-1, with D perhaps TRBD1 (5 bases). The CDR3 is made up of 14 amino acids. V shed 5 bases and J shed 4 bases, with 14 bases lying between them. Per germline, CDR1 PRHDT and CDR2 FYEKMQ (reference sequence). DNA of the CDR3: TGTGCCAGCAGCCCCGACGAGAGGGGCACTGAAGCTTTCTTT. Translating gives CASSPDERGTEAFF.

The chain recombines TRBV6-6 with TRBJ1-1; unclear D gene. The germline V and J ends were trimmed by 4 bases and 7 bases, with 10 bases remaining between them. CDR1 is MNHNY and CDR2 is SVGAGI in the germline V gene (reference sequence). CDR3 length: 12 amino acids. CDR3 loop: CASSSHKSEAFF. For the CDR3, the DNA is TGTGCCAGCAGTTCACATAAGAGTGAAGCTTTCTTT.

The chain links TRBV7-8 to TRBJ2-3; 7 positions agree with TRBD2. Germline-derived CDR1 and CDR2 are SGHVS and FQNEAQ. V was pared by 4 bases and J by 4 bases, with 5 bases of the junction left unmatched. The CDR3 is 14 amino acids. CDR3 protein: CASSSAGFADTQYF. The CDR3 region has the DNA TGTGCCAGCAGCTCAGCGGGGTTTGCAGATACGCAGTATTTT. The variable domain in full, completed from reference TRBV7-8 and TRBJ2-3, reads GAGVSQSPRYKVAKRGQDVALRCDPISGHVSLFWYQQALGQGPEFLTYFQNEAQLDKSGLPSDRFFAERPEGSVSTLKIQRTQQEDSAVYLCASSSAGFADTQYFGPGTRLTVL.